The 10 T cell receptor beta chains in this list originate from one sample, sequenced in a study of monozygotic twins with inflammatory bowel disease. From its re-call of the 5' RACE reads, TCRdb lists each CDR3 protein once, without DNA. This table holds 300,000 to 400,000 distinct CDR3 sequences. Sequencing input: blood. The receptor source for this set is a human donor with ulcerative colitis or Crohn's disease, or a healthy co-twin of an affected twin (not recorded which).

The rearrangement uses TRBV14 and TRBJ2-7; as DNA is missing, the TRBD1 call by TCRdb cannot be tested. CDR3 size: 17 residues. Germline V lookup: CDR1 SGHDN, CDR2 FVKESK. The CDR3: CASSQIKTGRSTYEQYF.

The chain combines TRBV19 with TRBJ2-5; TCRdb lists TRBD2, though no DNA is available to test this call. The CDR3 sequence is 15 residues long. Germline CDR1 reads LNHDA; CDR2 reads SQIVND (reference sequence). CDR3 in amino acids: CASSGRQGKGETQYF.

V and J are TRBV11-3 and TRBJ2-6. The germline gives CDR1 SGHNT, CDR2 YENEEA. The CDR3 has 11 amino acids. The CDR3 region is CATTITNVLTF.

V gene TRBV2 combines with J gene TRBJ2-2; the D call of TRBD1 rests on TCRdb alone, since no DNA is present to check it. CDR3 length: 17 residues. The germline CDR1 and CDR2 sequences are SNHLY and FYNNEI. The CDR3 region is CATLDPSGQGHPGELFF.

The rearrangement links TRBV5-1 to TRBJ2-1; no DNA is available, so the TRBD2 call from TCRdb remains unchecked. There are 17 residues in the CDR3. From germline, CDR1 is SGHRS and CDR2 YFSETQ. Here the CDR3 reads CASSLVLDSGGYNEQFF.

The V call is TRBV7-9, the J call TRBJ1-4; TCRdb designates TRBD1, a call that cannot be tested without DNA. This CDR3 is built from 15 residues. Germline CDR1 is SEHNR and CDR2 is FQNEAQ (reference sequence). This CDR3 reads CASSLGQEFNEKLFF.

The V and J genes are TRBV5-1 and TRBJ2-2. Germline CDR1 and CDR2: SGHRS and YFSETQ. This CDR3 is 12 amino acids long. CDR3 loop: CASSLGAGELFF.

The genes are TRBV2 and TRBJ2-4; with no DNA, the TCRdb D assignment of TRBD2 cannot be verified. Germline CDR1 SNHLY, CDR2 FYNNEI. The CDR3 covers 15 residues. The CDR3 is CASTERGLAKNIQYF.

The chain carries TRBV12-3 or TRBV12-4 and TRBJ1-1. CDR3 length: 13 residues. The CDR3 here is CASSPYQNTEAFF.

CDR3 in amino acids: CAISDAEGHNEQFF. The chain uses TRBV10-3 and TRBJ2-1; TCRdb reports TRBD2, a call that lacks DNA to check it against. Germline V gene lookup returns CDR1 ENHRY and CDR2 SYGVKD. This CDR3 has 14 amino acids.